The next 14 T cell receptor beta chains were all read from a single sample in a study of T cell changes during pregnancy in multiple sclerosis. Here immunoSEQ multiplex PCR was the method, and the copy in TCRdb shows in-frame clones only, minus some. Here the sample spans some 59,000 clones, 80% to 90% being singletons. The sample in question was peripheral blood, obtained in the first trimester of pregnancy. Receptor source: a female donor with multiple sclerosis, enrolled in a pregnancy study.

This clone appeared a single time. This chain connects TRBV4-2 to TRBJ2-7, with D maybe TRBD2 (5 bases). Germline lookup yields CDR1 LGHNA and CDR2 YNFKEQ. The CDR3 spans 13 residues. With 0 bases removed from V and 6 bases from J, the gap between germline ends came to 9 bases. CDR3 DNA sequence: TGTGCCAGCAGCCAAGATGAAGGAGGCGAGCAGTACTTC. It specifies CASSQDEGGEQYF.

V is TRBV5-8 and J is TRBJ1-3; D uncertain. The CDR3 covers 15 residues. V lost 0 bases, J lost 0 bases, and 7 bases lay in between. Germline V gives CDR1 SGHTS, CDR2 YDEGEE. Written as DNA, the CDR3 is TGTGCCAGCAGCTTGGTTTACAGCTCTGGAAACACCATATATTTT. Its translation: CASSLVYSSGNTIYF. Filled out from reference TRBV5-8 and TRBJ1-3, the complete variable domain reads EAGVTQSPTHLIKTRGQQATLRCSPISGHTSVYWYQQALGLGLQFLLWYDEGEERNRGNFPPRFSGRQFPNYSSELNVNALELEDSALYLCASSLVYSSGNTIYFGEGSWLTVV.

The rearrangement uses TRBV29-1 and TRBJ1-1; D call uncertain. Germline V lookup: CDR1 SQVTM, CDR2 ANQGSEA. The CDR3 contains 12 residues. V dropped 7 bases and J dropped 3 bases, with 12 bases sitting between them. The CDR3 sequence: CSGSDTYTEAFF. CDR3 nucleotides: TGCAGCGGCTCCGACACCTACACTGAAGCTTTCTTT.

CDR3 in DNA: TGTGCCAGCATTCCCATGCAGGGGGGAACTGAAGCTTTCTTT. Encoded protein: CASIPMQGGTEAFF. The chain carries TRBV2 and TRBJ1-1; 7 nucleotides match TRBD1. The CDR3 loop spans 14 amino acids. J gave up 5 bases and V 7 bases, and 10 bases lay outside the gene matches. Germline lookup yields CDR1 SNHLY and CDR2 FYNNEI.

The chain has TRBV27 and TRBJ1-1; TRBD1 matches 8 bases. CDR1 MNHEY and CDR2 SMNVEV come from the germline V gene (reference sequence). CDR3 size: 15 residues. The junction had 13 bases not matched to a gene; V was cut back by 5 bases and J by 8 bases. CDR3 sequence: CASSLSAGGRGEAFF. CDR3 bases: TGTGCCAGCAGTCTAAGCGCAGGGGGCCGGGGGGAAGCTTTCTTT.

The chain is built from TRBV18 and TRBJ1-1, with unresolved D. The CDR3 sequence is 14 residues long. V lost 3 bases to trimming and J lost 5 bases, with 13 bases between them. Germline CDR1 is KGHSH and CDR2 is LQKENI. The CDR3 DNA follows: TGTGCCAGCTCACCGCTTGGGCTCCGAACTGAAGCTTTCTTT. Translating it yields CASSPLGLRTEAFF.

J is TRBJ2-7 and V is TRBV2, with D unresolved. CDR3 size: 11 residues. The V end lost 8 bases, the J end lost 2 bases, and 7 bases lay between the germline ends. Germline assignment: CDR1 SNHLY and CDR2 FYNNEI. The CDR3 DNA is TGTGCCAGCTCCGACACCTACGAGCAGTACTTC. Its translation: CASSDTYEQYF.

This rearrangement joins TRBV29-1 to TRBJ1-5; possibly TRBD1 for D (6 bases). Trimming removed 6 bases at V and 5 bases at J, with 11 bases between. The germline V gene encodes CDR1 SQVTM and CDR2 ANQGSEA. The CDR3 has 12 residues. The CDR3 loop reads CSVGAPDQPQHF. The CDR3 DNA reads as TGCAGCGTGGGGGCCCCCGATCAGCCCCAGCATTTT.

J is TRBJ2-7 and V is TRBV6-1; TRBD2 aligns across 9 bases. The V segment lost 6 bases and the J segment 1 base; nucleotides outside the gene matches: 7. CDR3 length: 15 amino acids. Germline V gene data show CDR1 as MNHNS and CDR2 as SASEGT. The CDR3 is CASSETSGSSYEQYF. The CDR3, as DNA: TGTGCCAGCAGCGAGACTAGCGGCTCATCCTACGAGCAGTACTTC.

The chain uses TRBV19 and TRBJ2-5, with 7 bases that match TRBD2. Losses at the gene ends were 8 bases for V and 5 bases for J; bases not matched to a gene: 8. Germline values: CDR1 LNHDA, CDR2 SQIVND (reference sequence). CDR3 length: 13 residues. The CDR3 is CASRDYPQETQYF. The CDR3 coding sequence is TGTGCCAGTCGGGACTACCCCCAGGAGACCCAGTACTTC.

The J gene is TRBJ1-1, the V gene TRBV4-1; no clear D gene. Germline CDR1 MGHRA, CDR2 YSYEKL. V lost 0 bases and J 5 bases, leaving 13 bases between the germline ends. This CDR3 has 15 residues. This chain's CDR3 is CASSQDWRSNTEAFF. The CDR3 coding sequence is TGCGCCAGCAGCCAAGATTGGAGGAGTAATACTGAAGCTTTCTTT.

The chain combines TRBV7-8 with TRBJ2-3; 10 nucleotides agree with TRBD1. Per the germline V gene, CDR1 is SGHVS and CDR2 is FQNEAQ. The CDR3 extends over 15 amino acids. J lost 6 bases, V lost 5 bases, and 8 bases had no gene match. The CDR3 region has the DNA TGTGCCAGCAGCCCGAAGCGGACAGGGGGGGATACGCAGTATTTT. Translation gives CASSPKRTGGDTQYF.

The genes are TRBV6-5 and TRBJ2-5; 10 nucleotides align to TRBD1. This CDR3 has 15 amino acids. V was clipped by 7 bases and J by 1 base; unmatched bases: 6. Germline values: CDR1 MNHEY, CDR2 SVGAGI. This CDR3 is CASTRDRGSQETQYF. The CDR3, as DNA: TGTGCCAGCACGCGGGACAGGGGTTCCCAAGAGACCCAGTACTTC.

This rearrangement joins TRBV2 to TRBJ1-5; 8 bases map to TRBD1. Germline V gene lookup returns CDR1 SNHLY and CDR2 FYNNEI. V shed 4 bases, J shed 0 bases, and the junction held 8 bases outside the gene matches. CDR3 length: 17 residues. CDR3 sequence: CASSAGGRWSSNQPQHF. CDR3 in DNA: TGTGCCAGCAGTGCAGGGGGCCGGTGGAGTAGCAATCAGCCCCAGCATTTT.